These 8 T cell receptor beta chains were sequenced from one sample in a study of CD8+ T cells in alopecia areata. Reverse transcription of extracted RNA yielded cDNA, which provided the sequencing template. Profiled with immunoSEQ multiplex PCR; TCRdb holds only in-frame clones, not every one. The sample yields around 70,000 clones, over 25% seen once. Sample treatment: oral pan-JAK inhibitor, 5-10 mg twice daily. The sequencing here drew on CD8+ T cells sorted from blood, taken at week 4, from a patient treated with tofacitinib. The origin of the receptors is a human donor with alopecia areata.

Details on this clone: One end of the junction fails to match germline, which may point to a read error. The V gene is TRBV30, the J gene TRBJ1-2; D possibly corresponds to TRBD1 (5 bases). Per germline, CDR1 GTSNPN and CDR2 SVGIG (reference sequence). CDR3 length: 11 residues. The CDR3 here is CAWDLLNRRGF. CDR3 DNA: TGTGCCTGGGATCTACTTAACCGAAGGGGCTTC. Filled out from reference TRBV30 and TRBJ1-2, the complete variable domain reads SQTIHQWPATLVQPVGSPLSLECTVEGTSNPNLYWYRQAAGRGLQLLFYSVGIGQISSEVPQNLSASRPQDRQFILSSKKLLLSDSGFYLCAWDLLNRRGFGSGTRLTVV.

This clone was found a few times. The genes are TRBV7-9 and TRBJ1-2; D gene ambiguous. Per the germline V gene, CDR1 is SEHNR and CDR2 is FQNEAQ (reference sequence). Trimming left V 8 bases short and J 6 bases short, with 7 bases between. The CDR3 totals 10 residues. For the CDR3, the DNA is TGTGCCAGCTACCTCGATGGCTACACCTTC. Amino acid sequence: CASYLDGYTF.

The chain employs TRBV4-1 and TRBJ2-7; TRBD2 agrees at 10 bases. This CDR3 has 15 amino acids. Germline V CDR1 and CDR2: MGHRA, YSYEKL. Trimming at V came to 1 base and at J to 3 bases, leaving 3 bases not matched to a gene. CDR3 nucleotides: TGCGCCAGCAGCCAAGTAGCGGGAGGTCGCTACGAGCAGTACTTC. It yields the protein CASSQVAGGRYEQYF.

V is TRBV11-2 and J is TRBJ2-7; maybe TRBD2 (5 bases). Per germline, CDR1 SGHAT and CDR2 FQNNGV. The CDR3 is 13 residues long. V was trimmed by 5 bases and J by 2 bases, leaving 10 bases between them. CDR3 amino acids: CASSPTRAYEQYF. The DNA for the CDR3 is TGTGCCAGCAGCCCCACTAGAGCCTACGAGCAGTACTTC.

This clone was seen a few times. V is TRBV30 and J is TRBJ2-7; 8 bases match TRBD2. In germline, CDR1 is GTSNPN, CDR2 SVGIG (reference sequence). After removal of 0 bases from V and 4 bases from J, the junction contained 5 bases not matched to a gene. The CDR3 spans 14 residues. CDR3: CAWSVGAGVYEQYF. The CDR3 region has the DNA TGTGCCTGGAGTGTAGGAGCGGGAGTATACGAGCAGTACTTC.

V gene TRBV6-1 combines with J gene TRBJ2-1; TRBD2 is a possible D gene (5 bases). Germline V gene sequence: CDR1 MNHNS, CDR2 SASEGT. This CDR3 comprises 13 residues. The ends were cut back, 8 bases at V and 8 bases at J, with 16 bases in the middle. The CDR3 loop reads CASRAWGADEQFF. The CDR3 DNA follows: TGTGCCAGCCGCGCCTGGGGAGCTGATGAGCAGTTCTTC.

The chain carries TRBV7-2 and TRBJ1-1; D is uncertain. The CDR3 totals 13 residues. The germline gives CDR1 SGHTA, CDR2 FQGNSA. V lost 1 base and J 3 bases, leaving 6 bases between the germline ends. The CDR3 nucleotides are TGTGCCAGCAGCTTAGGGTCACACACTGAAGCTTTCTTT. Encoded protein: CASSLGSHTEAFF.

This clone has only a few counts. This sequence joins TRBV29-1 and TRBJ1-1; D unclear. The CDR3 runs to 13 residues. The germline CDR1 and CDR2 sequences are SQVTM and ANQGSEA. V shed 0 bases and J shed 0 bases, with 5 bases lying between them. DNA of the CDR3: TGCAGCGTTGAAGATAAGGTGAACACTGAAGCTTTCTTT. Translation gives CSVEDKVNTEAFF.